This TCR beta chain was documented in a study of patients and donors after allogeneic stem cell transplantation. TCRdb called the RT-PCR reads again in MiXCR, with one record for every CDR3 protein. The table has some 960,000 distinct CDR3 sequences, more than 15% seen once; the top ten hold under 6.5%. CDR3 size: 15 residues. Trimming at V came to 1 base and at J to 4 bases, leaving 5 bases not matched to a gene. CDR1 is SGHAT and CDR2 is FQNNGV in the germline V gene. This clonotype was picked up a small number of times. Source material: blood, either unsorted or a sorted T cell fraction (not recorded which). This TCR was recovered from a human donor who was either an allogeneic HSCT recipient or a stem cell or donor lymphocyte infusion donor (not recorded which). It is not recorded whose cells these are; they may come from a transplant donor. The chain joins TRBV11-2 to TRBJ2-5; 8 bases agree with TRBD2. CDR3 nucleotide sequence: TGTGCCAGCAGCTTAGCCGGGAGGGCCCGAGAGACCCAGTACTTC. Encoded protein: CASSLAGRARETQYF.